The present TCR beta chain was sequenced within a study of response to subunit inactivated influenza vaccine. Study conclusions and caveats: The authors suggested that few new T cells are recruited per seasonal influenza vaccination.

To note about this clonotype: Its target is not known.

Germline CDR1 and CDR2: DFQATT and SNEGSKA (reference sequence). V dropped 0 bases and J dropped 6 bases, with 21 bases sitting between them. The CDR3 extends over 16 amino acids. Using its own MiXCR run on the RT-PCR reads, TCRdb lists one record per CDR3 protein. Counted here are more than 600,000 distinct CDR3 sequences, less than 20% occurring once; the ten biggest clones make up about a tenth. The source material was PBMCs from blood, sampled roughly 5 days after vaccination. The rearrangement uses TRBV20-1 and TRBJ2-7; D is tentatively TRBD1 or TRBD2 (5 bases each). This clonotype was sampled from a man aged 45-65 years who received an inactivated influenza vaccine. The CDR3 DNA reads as TGCAGTGCTAGAGAACCGACCCAGGGAGCTGTGGTCGAGCAGTACTTC. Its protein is CSAREPTQGAVVEQYF.